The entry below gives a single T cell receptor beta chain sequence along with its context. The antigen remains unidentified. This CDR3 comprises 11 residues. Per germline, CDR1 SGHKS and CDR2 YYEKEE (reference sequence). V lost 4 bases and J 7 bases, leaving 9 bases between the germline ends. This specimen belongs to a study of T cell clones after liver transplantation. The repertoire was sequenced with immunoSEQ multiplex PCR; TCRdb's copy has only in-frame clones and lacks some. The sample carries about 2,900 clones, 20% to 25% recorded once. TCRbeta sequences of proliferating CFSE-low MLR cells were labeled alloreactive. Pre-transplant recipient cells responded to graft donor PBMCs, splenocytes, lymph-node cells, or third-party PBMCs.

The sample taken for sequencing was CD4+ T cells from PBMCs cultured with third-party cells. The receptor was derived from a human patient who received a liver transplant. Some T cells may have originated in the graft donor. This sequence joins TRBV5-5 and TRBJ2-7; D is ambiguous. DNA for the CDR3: TGTGCCAGCAGCCGCATAGGGGAGCAGTACTTC. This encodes CASSRIGEQYF.